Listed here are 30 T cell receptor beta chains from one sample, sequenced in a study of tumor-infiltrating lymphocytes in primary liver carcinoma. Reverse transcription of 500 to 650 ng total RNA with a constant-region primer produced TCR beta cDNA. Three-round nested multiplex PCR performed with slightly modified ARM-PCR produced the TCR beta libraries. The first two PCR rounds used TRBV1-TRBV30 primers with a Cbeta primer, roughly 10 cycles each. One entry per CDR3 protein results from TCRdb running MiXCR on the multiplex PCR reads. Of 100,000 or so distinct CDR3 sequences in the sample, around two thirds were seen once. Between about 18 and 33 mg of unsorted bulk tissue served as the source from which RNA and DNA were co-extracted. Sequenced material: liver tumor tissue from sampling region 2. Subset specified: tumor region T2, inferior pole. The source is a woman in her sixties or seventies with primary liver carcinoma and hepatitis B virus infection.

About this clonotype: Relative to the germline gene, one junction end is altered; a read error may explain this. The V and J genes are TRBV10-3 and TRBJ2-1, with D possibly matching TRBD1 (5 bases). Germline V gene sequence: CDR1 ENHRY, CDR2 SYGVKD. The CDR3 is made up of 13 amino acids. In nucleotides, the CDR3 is TGTGCCATCAGTCGGAACGGACAAAATGAGCAGCTCTTC. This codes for CAISRNGQNEQLF.

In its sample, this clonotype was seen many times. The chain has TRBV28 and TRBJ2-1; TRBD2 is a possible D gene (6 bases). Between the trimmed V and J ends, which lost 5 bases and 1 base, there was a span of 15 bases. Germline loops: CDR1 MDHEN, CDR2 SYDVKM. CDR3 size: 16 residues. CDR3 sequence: CASSAASAESYNEQFF. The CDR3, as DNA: TGTGCCAGCAGTGCAGCTAGCGCCGAGTCCTACAATGAGCAGTTCTTC. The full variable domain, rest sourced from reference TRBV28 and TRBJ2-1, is DVKVTQSSRYLVKRTGEKVFLECVQDMDHENMFWYRQDPGLGLRLIYFSYDVKMKEKGDIPEGYSVSREKKERFSLILESASTNQTSMYLCASSAASAESYNEQFFGPGTRLTVL.

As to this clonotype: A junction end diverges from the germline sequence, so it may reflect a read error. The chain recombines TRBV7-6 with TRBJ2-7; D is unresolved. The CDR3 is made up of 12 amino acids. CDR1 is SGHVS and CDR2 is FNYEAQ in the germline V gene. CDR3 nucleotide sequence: TGTGTCAGCAGCCACCGCTCCTACGAGCAGTACTTC. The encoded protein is CVSSHRSYEQYF.

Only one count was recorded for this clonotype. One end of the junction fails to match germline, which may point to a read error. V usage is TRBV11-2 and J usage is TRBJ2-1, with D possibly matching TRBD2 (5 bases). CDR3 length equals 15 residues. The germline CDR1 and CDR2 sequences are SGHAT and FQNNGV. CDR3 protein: CASSLQRSSYNEQPF. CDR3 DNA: TGTGCCAGCAGCCTACAGCGGAGCTCCTACAATGAGCAGCCCTTC. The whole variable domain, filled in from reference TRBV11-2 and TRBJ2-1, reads EAGVAQSPRYKIIEKRQSVAFWCNPISGHATLYWYQQILGQGPKLLIQFQNNGVVDDSQLPKDRFSAERLKGVDSTLKIQPAKLEDSAVYLCASSLQRSSYNEQPFGPGTRLTVL.

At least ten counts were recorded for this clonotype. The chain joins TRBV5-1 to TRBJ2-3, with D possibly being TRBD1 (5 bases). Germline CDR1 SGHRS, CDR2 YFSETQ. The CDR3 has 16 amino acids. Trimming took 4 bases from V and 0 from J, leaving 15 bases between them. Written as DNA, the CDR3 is TGCGCCAGCAGCCCCCGGACAAACCCCAGCACAGATACGCAGTATTTT. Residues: CASSPRTNPSTDTQYF.

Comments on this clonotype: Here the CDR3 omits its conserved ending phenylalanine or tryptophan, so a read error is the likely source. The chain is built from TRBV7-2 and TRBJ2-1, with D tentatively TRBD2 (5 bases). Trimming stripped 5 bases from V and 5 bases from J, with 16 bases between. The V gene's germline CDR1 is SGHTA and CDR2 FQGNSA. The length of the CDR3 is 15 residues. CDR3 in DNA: TGTGCCAGCAGCCTAAGGGTCGGGGATAACAATGAGCAGTTCTCC. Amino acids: CASSLRVGDNNEQFS.

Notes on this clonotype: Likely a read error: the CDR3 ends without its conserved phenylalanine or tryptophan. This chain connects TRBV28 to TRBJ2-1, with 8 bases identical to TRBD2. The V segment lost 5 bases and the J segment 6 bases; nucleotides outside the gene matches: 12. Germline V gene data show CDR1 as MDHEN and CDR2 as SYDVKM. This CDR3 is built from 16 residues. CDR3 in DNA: TGTGCCAGCAGTCCAAAAGCGGGAGTGGTTCGCAATGAGCAGTTCTTA. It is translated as CASSPKAGVVRNEQFL.

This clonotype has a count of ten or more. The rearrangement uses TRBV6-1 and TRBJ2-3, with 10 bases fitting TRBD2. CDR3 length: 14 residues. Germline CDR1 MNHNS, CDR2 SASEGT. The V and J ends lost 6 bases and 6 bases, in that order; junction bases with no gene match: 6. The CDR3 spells CASRLAGEVDTQYF. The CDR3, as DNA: TGTGCCAGCAGGCTAGCGGGAGAAGTTGATACGCAGTATTTT.

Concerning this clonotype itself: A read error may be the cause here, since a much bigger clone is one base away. CDR3 region: CVSSSYGETQYF. Written as DNA, the CDR3 is TGTGTCAGCAGTTCCTATGGAGAGACCCAGTACTTC. This chain connects TRBV6-5 to TRBJ2-5; no definite D call. CDR3 length equals 12 residues. Germline V gives CDR1 MNHEY, CDR2 SVGAGI.

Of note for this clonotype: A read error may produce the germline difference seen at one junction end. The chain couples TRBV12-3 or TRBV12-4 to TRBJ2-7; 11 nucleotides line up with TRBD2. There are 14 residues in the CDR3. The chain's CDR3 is CVSGIQLAGVEQYF. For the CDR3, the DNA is TGTGTCAGCGGTATACAACTAGCGGGAGTCGAGCAGTACTTC.

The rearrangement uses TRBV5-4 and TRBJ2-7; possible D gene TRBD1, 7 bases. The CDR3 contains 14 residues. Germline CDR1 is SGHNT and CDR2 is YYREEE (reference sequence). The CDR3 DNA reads TGTACTAGCAGCTTGGGGGCAGGGGGGTACGAGCAGTACTTC. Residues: CTSSLGAGGYEQYF.

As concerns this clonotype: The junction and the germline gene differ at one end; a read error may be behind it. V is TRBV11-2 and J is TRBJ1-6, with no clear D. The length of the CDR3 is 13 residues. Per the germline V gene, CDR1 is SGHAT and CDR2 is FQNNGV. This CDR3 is CTSSFVMSSPLHF. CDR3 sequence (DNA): TGTACCAGCAGCTTTGTAATGAGCTCACCCCTCCACTTT.

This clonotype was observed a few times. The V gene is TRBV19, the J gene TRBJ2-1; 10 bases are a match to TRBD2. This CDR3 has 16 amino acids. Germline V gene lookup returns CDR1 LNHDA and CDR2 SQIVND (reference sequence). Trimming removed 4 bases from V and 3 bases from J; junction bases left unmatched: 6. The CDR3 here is CASSSLRTSGYNEQFF. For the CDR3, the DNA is TGTGCCAGTAGTAGCCTAAGGACTAGCGGCTACAATGAGCAGTTCTTC.

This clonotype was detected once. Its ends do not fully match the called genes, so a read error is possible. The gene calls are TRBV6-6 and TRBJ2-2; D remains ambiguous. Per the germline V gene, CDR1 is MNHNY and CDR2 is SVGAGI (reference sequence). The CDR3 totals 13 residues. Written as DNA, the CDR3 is TGTGGCAGCAGGTCCTCGAACACAGGGGAGCTGTTTTTT. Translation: CGSRSSNTGELFF.

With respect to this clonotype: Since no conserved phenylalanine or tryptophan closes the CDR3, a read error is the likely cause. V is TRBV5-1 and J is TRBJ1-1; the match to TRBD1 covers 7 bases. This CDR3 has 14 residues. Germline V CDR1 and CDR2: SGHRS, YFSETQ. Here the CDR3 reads CASREGAVNTEAFI. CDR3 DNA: TGCGCCAGCAGAGAGGGGGCGGTGAACACTGAGGCTTTCATT.

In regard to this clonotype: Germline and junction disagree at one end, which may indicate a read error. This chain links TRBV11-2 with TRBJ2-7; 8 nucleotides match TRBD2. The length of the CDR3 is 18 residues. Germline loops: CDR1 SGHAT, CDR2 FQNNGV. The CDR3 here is CAIGLDWVSLAGPYELYF. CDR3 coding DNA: TGTGCCATCGGCTTAGATTGGGTCAGTCTAGCGGGTCCCTACGAGCTGTACTTC.

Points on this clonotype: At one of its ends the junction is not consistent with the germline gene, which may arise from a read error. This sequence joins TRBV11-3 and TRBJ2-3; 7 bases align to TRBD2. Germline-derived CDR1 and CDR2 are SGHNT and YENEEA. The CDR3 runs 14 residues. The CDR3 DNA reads TGTGCCAGCAGCTTCATGACTAGCATAGATACGCAGTACTTT. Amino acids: CASSFMTSIDTQYF.

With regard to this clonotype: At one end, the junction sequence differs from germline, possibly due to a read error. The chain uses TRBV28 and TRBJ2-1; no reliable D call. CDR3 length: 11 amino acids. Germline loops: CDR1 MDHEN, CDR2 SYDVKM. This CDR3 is CAISLVYERFF. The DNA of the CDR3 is TGTGCCATCAGTTTGGTGTACGAGCGGTTCTTC.

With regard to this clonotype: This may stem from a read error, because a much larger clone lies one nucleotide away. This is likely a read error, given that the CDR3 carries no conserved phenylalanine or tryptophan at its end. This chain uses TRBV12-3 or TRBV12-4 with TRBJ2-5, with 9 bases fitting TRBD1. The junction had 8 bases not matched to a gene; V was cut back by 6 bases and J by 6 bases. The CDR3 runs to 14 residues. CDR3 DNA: TGTGCCAGCAGCCTAACGGGACAGGGAAAGACCCAGTACTTA. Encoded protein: CASSLTGQGKTQYL.

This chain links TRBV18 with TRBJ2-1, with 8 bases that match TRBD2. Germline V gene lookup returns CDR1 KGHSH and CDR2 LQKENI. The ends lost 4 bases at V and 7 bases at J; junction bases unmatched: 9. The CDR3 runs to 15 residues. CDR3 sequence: CASSLGSGRMNEQFF. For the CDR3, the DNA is TGTGCCAGCTCACTGGGGAGCGGGAGAATGAATGAGCAGTTCTTC.

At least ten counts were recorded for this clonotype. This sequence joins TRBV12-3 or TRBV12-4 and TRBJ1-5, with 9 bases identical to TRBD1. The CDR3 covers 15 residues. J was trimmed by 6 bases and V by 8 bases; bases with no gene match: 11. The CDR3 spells CASVHGDRDSQPQHF. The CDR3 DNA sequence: TGTGCCAGCGTTCATGGGGACAGGGACAGTCAGCCCCAGCATTTT.

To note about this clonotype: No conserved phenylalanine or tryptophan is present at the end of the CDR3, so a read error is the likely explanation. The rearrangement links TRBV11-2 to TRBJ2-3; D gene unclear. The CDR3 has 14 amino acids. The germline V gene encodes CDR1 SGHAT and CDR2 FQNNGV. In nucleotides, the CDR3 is TGTACCAGCAGCTTACTGAGAAACACAGATACGCAGTATCTT. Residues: CTSSLLRNTDTQYL.

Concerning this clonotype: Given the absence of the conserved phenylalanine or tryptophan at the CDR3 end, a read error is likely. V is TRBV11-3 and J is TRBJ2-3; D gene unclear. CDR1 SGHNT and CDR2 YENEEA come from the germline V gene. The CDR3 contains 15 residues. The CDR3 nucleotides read TGTGCCAGCTGCTTAGTGGCAGGAGGCACAGATACGCAGTATTCT. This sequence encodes CASCLVAGGTDTQYS.

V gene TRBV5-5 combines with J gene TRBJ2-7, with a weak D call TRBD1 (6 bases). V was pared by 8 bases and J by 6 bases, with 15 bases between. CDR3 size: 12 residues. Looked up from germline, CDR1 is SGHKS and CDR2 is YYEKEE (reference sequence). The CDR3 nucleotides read TGTGCCAGTAACTTACAGGGATTCGAGCAGTACTTC. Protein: CASNLQGFEQYF.

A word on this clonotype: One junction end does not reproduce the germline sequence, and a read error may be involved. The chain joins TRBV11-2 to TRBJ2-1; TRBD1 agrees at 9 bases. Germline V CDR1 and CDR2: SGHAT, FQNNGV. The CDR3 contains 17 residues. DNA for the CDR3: TGTGCCAGCAGCTTAACATACGGACAGGGGTACAGGGGTGAGCACTTCTTC. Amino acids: CASSLTYGQGYRGEHFF.

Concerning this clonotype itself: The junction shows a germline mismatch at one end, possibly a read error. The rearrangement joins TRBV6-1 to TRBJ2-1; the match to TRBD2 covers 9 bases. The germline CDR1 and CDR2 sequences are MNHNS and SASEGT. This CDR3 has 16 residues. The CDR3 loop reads CTSSDPSGTSYNEQSF. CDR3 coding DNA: TGTACCAGCAGTGACCCTAGCGGGACCTCCTACAATGAGCAGTCCTTC.

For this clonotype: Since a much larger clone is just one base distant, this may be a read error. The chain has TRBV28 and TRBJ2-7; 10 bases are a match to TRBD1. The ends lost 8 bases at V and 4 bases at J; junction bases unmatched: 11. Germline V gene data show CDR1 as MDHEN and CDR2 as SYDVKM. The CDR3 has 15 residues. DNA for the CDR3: TGTGCCAGCCGTTATGGGGACAGGGGAGAGTACGAGCAGTACTTC. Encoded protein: CASRYGDRGEYEQYF.

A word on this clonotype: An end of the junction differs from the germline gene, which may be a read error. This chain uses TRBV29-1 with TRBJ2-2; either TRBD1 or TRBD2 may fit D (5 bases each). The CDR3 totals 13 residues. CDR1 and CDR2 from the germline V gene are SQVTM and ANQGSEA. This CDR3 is CSVTGHSGGELSF. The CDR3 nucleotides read TGCAGCGTCACGGGGCACTCAGGCGGTGAGCTGTCTTTT.

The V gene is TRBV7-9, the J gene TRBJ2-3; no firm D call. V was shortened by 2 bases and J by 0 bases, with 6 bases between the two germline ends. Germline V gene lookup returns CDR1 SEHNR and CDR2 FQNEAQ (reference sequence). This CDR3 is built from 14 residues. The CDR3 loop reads CASSLKGSTDTQYF. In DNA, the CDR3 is TGTGCCAGCAGCTTAAAAGGGAGCACAGATACGCAGTATTTT.

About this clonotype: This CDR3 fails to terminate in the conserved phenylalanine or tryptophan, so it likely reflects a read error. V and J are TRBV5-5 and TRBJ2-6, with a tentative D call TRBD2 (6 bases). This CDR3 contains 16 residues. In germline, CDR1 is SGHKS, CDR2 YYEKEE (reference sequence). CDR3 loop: CTSSSGLTSGANVLTL. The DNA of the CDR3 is TGTACCAGCAGCTCGGGACTTACCTCTGGGGCCAACGTCCTGACTCTC.